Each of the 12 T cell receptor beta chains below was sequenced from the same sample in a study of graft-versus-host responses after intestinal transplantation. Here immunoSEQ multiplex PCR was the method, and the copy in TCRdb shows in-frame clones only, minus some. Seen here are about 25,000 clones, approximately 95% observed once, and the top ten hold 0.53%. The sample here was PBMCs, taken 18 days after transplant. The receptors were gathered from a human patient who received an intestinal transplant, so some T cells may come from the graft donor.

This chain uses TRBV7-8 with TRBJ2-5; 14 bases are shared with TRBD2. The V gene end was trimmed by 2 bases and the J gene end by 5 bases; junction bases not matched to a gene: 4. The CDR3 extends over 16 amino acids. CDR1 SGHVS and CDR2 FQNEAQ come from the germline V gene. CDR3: CASSLWGLAGAETQYF. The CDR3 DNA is TGTGCCAGCAGCTTATGGGGACTAGCGGGGGCGGAGACCCAGTACTTC. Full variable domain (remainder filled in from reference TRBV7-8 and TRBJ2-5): GAGVSQSPRYKVAKRGQDVALRCDPISGHVSLFWYQQALGQGPEFLTYFQNEAQLDKSGLPSDRFFAERPEGSVSTLKIQRTQQEDSAVYLCASSLWGLAGAETQYFGPGTRLLVL.

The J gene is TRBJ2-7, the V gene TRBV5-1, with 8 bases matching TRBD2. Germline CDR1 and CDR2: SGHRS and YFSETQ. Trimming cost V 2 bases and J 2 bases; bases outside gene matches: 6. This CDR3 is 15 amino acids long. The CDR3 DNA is TGCGCCAGCAGCTTAAGAGCGGGGGCCGCCTACGAGCAGTACTTC. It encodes CASSLRAGAAYEQYF. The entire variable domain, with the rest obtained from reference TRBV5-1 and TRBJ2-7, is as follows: KAGVTQTPRYLIKTRGQQVTLSCSPISGHRSVSWYQQTPGQGLQFLFEYFSETQRNKGNFPGRFSGRQFSNSRSEMNVSTLELGDSALYLCASSLRAGAAYEQYFGPGTRLTVT.

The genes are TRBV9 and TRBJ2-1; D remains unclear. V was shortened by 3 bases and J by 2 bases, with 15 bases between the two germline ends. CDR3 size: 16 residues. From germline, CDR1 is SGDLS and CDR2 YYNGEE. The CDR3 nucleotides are TGTGCCAGCAGCGCGGAGATGGACGGCCCCTACAATGAGCAGTTCTTC. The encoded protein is CASSAEMDGPYNEQFF.

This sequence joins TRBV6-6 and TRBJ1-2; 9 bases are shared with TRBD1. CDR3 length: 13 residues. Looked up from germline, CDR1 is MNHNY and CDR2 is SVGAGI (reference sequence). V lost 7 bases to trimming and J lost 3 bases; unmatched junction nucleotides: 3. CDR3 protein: CASTRTGDYGYTF. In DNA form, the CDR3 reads TGTGCCAGCACCCGGACAGGGGACTATGGCTACACCTTC.

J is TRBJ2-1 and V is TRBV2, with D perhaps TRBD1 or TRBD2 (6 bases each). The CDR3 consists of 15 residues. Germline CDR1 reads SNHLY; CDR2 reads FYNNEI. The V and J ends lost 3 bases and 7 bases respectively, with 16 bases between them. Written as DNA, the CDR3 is TGTGCCAGCAGTGACTTGGGGGGCAGTGTGAATGAGCAGTTCTTC. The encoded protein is CASSDLGGSVNEQFF.

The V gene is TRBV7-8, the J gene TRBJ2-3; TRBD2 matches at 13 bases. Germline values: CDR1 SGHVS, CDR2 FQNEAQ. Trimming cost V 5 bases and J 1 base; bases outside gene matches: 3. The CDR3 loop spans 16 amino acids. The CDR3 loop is CASSHGTSGGTDTQYF. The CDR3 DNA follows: TGTGCCAGCAGCCATGGGACTAGCGGGGGCACAGATACGCAGTATTTT.

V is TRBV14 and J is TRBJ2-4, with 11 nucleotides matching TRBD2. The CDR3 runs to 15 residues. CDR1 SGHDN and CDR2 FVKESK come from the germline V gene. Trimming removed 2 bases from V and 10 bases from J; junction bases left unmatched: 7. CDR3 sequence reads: CASSQFSGGAGIQYF. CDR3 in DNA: TGTGCCAGCAGCCAATTTAGCGGGGGGGCCGGGATTCAGTACTTC.

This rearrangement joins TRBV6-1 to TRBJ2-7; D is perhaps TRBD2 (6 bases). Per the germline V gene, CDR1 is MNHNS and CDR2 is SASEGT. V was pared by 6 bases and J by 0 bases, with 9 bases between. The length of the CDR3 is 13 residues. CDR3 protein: CASSGTGSYEQYF. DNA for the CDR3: TGTGCCAGCAGCGGGACTGGCTCCTACGAGCAGTACTTC.

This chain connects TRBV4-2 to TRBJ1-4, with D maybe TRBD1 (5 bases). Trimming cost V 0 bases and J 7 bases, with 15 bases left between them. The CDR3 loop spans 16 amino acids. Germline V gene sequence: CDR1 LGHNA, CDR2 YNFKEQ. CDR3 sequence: CASSQDRSGRGEKLFF. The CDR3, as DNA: TGTGCCAGCAGCCAAGATCGGTCAGGGCGAGGTGAAAAACTGTTTTTT.

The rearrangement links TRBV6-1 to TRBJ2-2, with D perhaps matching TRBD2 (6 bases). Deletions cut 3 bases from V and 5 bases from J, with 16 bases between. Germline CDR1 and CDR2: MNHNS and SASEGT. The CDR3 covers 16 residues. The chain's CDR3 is CASSDGAGERTGELFF. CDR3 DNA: TGTGCCAGCAGTGATGGAGCGGGCGAGAGGACCGGGGAGCTGTTTTTT.

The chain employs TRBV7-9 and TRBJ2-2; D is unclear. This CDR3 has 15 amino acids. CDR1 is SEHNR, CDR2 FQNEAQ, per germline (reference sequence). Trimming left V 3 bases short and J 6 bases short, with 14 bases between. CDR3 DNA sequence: TGTGCCAGCAGCTTCACCCCCGAGATCCCCGGGGAGCTGTTTTTT. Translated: CASSFTPEIPGELFF.

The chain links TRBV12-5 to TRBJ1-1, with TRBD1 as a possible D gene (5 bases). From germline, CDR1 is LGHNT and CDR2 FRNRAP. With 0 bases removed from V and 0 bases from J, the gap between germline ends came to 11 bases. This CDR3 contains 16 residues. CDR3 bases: TGTGCTAGTGGTTTGGTGTCGGGGACCCTGAACACTGAAGCTTTCTTT. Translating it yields CASGLVSGTLNTEAFF.